These 24 T cell receptor beta chains were sequenced from one sample in a study of T cells in localized non-small cell lung cancer (dated by TCRdb to about 2020). Preparation of the library involved the immunoSEQ multiplex PCR assay. Sourced from immuneACCESS, this table was stored by TCRdb with only in-frame sequences that have V and J called. A share of the clones is absent; for the studies checked, an unresolved V gene accounts for under half, and the remainder has no known explanation. This sample comprises 2,000 to 2,500 clones, less than 25% of them detected only once. The top ten hold 6.5% to 9% of the sample. The sequenced sample was lung tumor tissue, obtained before any cancer treatment. The receptors originated from a woman aged 40 to 75 with stage I squamous cell lung carcinoma.

Relative to its sample, this clone is medium-sized. Its ends do not fully match the called genes, so a read error is possible. V gene TRBV11-3 combines with J gene TRBJ2-2, with 8 positions matching TRBD1. The CDR3 contains 16 residues. Germline V gene data show CDR1 as SGHNT and CDR2 as YENEEA. CDR3 sequence: CASSPIGQGGTGELFF. CDR3 sequence (DNA): TGTGCTAGCAGCCCTATCGGACAGGGTGGAACCGGGGAGCTGTTTTTT.

This clone was seen a handful of times. The J gene is TRBJ1-5, the V gene TRBV19, with D tentatively TRBD1 (5 bases). From germline, CDR1 is LNHDA and CDR2 SQIVND (reference sequence). The length of the CDR3 is 16 residues. Between the trimmed V and J ends, which lost 9 bases and 0 bases, there was a span of 18 bases. CDR3 in DNA: TGTGCCAGCGGGTACCCTGACAGTTATAGCAATCAGCCCCAGCATTTT. Protein sequence: CASGYPDSYSNQPQHF.

The chain links TRBV28 to TRBJ1-1; 8 nucleotides align to TRBD1. V was pared by 10 bases and J by 6 bases, with 10 bases of the junction left unmatched. From germline, CDR1 is MDHEN and CDR2 SYDVKM. The CDR3 is 13 amino acids. CDR3 nucleotides: TGTGCCACCTCATACAGGGGGACCGCTGAAGCTTTCTTT. Encoded protein: CATSYRGTAEAFF.

This clone is deemed medium-sized (0.01 to 0.1%). The chain couples TRBV6-8 to TRBJ2-7, with a tentative D call TRBD1 (5 bases). Germline-derived CDR1 and CDR2 are MNHGY and SAAAGT. Trimming took 4 bases from V and 1 from J, leaving 11 bases between them. The length of the CDR3 is 14 residues. The CDR3 protein is CASSLRGYSYEQYF. The CDR3 bases are TGTGCCAGCAGTTTAAGGGGATATTCCTACGAGCAGTACTTC.

This chain connects TRBV19 to TRBJ1-2; 7 bases line up with TRBD1. With 3 bases clipped from V and 8 bases from J, the junction kept 9 bases outside the gene matches. The CDR3 sequence is 14 residues long. Germline V gene sequence: CDR1 LNHDA, CDR2 SQIVND (reference sequence). The CDR3 DNA sequence: TGTGCCAGTAGTATTCGAACAGGGGAGAAAGGCTACACCTTC. Residues: CASSIRTGEKGYTF.

This clone was recorded a few times. The rearrangement uses TRBV6-8 and TRBJ2-7; the D is unclear. CDR3 length: 12 residues. CDR1 is MNHGY, CDR2 SAAAGT, per germline. The V end was cut by 4 bases, the J end by 3 bases, with 7 bases between. The CDR3 protein is CASSSHVYEQYF. As DNA, the CDR3 is TGTGCCAGCAGTTCCCATGTCTACGAGCAGTACTTC.

The chain carries TRBV10-3 and TRBJ1-2; maybe TRBD1 (6 bases). The ends were cut back, 0 bases at V and 8 bases at J, with 10 bases in the middle. This CDR3 is built from 13 residues. Germline V CDR1 and CDR2: ENHRY, SYGVKD. This CDR3 is CAISESTGGGYTF. CDR3 nucleotides: TGTGCCATCAGTGAGTCGACAGGCGGGGGCTACACCTTC.

This chain links TRBV28 with TRBJ1-4, with D possibly TRBD1 on 6 matching bases. V lost 2 bases to trimming and J lost 4 bases, with 8 bases between them. Germline-derived CDR1 and CDR2 are MDHEN and SYDVKM. The CDR3 consists of 14 residues. In DNA, the CDR3 is TGTGCCAGCAGTTTAACAGGGAGTAATGAAAAACTGTTTTTT. It is translated as CASSLTGSNEKLFF.

By frequency in the sample, this clone is medium-sized. CDR3: CASGQGLNIQYF. The DNA of the CDR3 is TGTGCCAGCGGACAGGGCCTAAACATTCAGTACTTC. The V call is TRBV19, the J call TRBJ2-4; TRBD1 matches at 8 bases. The germline gives CDR1 LNHDA, CDR2 SQIVND (reference sequence). Unmatched junction bases numbered 4, after V lost 9 bases and J lost 6 bases. This CDR3 is 12 amino acids long.

Relative to its sample, this clone is medium-sized (0.01 to 0.1%). The genes are TRBV11-3 and TRBJ1-2; weak D call: TRBD1 (5 bases). V lost 5 bases, J lost 8 bases, and 18 bases lay in between. This CDR3 is built from 14 residues. The V gene's germline CDR1 is SGHNT and CDR2 YENEEA. The CDR3 nucleotides are TGTGCCAGCAGCCCCGAGCAGGGAAGAGTAGGCTACACCTTC. Translating it yields CASSPEQGRVGYTF.

The genes are TRBV28 and TRBJ1-5; 7 positions match TRBD1. CDR3 size: 17 residues. Germline CDR1 is MDHEN and CDR2 is SYDVKM. V shed 3 bases, J shed 4 bases, and the junction held 12 bases outside the gene matches. CDR3: CASSFRQGVIGNQPQHF. CDR3 coding DNA: TGTGCCAGCAGTTTCCGCCAGGGGGTTATAGGAAATCAGCCCCAGCATTTT.

In its sample, this clone was seen a few times. The CDR3, as DNA: TGTGCCAGCAGCGAGACTAGCGGGAGTTCCGAGCAGTACTTC. Translation: CASSETSGSSEQYF. The chain recombines TRBV11-3 with TRBJ2-7; TRBD2 matches 12 bases. From germline, CDR1 is SGHNT and CDR2 YENEEA. The V gene end was trimmed by 5 bases and the J gene end by 6 bases; junction bases not matched to a gene: 5. The CDR3 spans 14 residues.

V and J are TRBV29-1 and TRBJ2-7; D is unresolved. V was clipped by 3 bases and J by 1 base, with 10 bases between them. Germline CDR1 reads SQVTM; CDR2 reads ANQGSEA. The CDR3 runs 13 residues. For the CDR3, the DNA is TGCAGCGTTGAGAGTCCGACGTCCTACGAGCAGTACTTC. Translating it yields CSVESPTSYEQYF.

A few counts support this clone. Written as DNA, the CDR3 is TGTGCCAGCAATTCGGGACAGGTGAACTACGAGCAGTACTTC. Translation gives CASNSGQVNYEQYF. The rearrangement uses TRBV7-2 and TRBJ2-7; 8 positions match TRBD1. CDR3 length: 14 residues. V gave up 7 bases and J gave up 3 bases; unmatched junction bases: 8. In germline, CDR1 is SGHTA, CDR2 FQGNSA.

The sample holds a few counts of this clone. Other DNA sequences from this sample encode an identical CDR3 as well. V usage is TRBV6-8 and J usage is TRBJ1-1, with D uncertain. Germline CDR1 MNHGY, CDR2 SAAAGT. This CDR3 region has 12 residues. V was pared by 7 bases and J by 1 base, with 7 bases between. This CDR3 reads CASTGRNTEAFF. DNA for the CDR3: TGTGCCAGCACGGGGAGGAACACTGAAGCTTTCTTT.

This clone showed up just a few times. The V call is TRBV11-3, the J call TRBJ1-6, with D tentatively TRBD1 (5 bases). The CDR3 covers 15 residues. V was clipped by 1 base and J by 10 bases, with 14 bases between them. The germline V gene encodes CDR1 SGHNT and CDR2 YENEEA. The CDR3 loop is CASSLVDVRGSPLHF. Written as DNA, the CDR3 is TGTGCCAGCAGCTTAGTGGACGTACGGGGGTCACCCCTCCACTTT.

The table lists this clone with a few counts. The chain combines TRBV11-3 with TRBJ1-2; D remains unclear. The V end was cut by 1 base, the J end by 2 bases, with 8 bases between. The V gene's germline CDR1 is SGHNT and CDR2 YENEEA. The length of the CDR3 is 14 residues. For the CDR3, the DNA is TGTGCCAGCAGCTTAGGGGCAGGAAACTATGGCTACACCTTC. It translates to CASSLGAGNYGYTF.

J is TRBJ1-5 and V is TRBV18; a possible D gene is TRBD1 (6 bases). Germline V gives CDR1 KGHSH, CDR2 LQKENI. The CDR3 runs 19 residues. With 1 base removed from V and 5 bases from J, the gap between germline ends came to 24 bases. DNA of the CDR3: TGTGCCAGCTCACCACGGGACACGCAAACGCCCGGGATAGATCAGCCCCAGCATTTT. It codes for CASSPRDTQTPGIDQPQHF.

The chain combines TRBV11-3 with TRBJ2-1; tentative D call: TRBD1 (6 bases). The V gene's germline CDR1 is SGHNT and CDR2 YENEEA. V was pared by 2 bases and J by 4 bases, with 15 bases between. The CDR3 totals 16 residues. The CDR3 region is CASSLSWDMRYNEQFF. The CDR3 region has the DNA TGTGCCAGCAGCTTAAGTTGGGACATGAGGTACAATGAGCAGTTCTTC.

The V gene is TRBV30, the J gene TRBJ2-4, with 9 bases matching TRBD1. The CDR3 runs 16 residues. V lost 2 bases and J lost 6; bases outside the gene matches: 11. Looked up from germline, CDR1 is GTSNPN and CDR2 is SVGIG (reference sequence). The CDR3 DNA reads as TGTGCCTGGAGTACAGGACAGGGGCATGGTGGAAACATTCAGTACTTC. This sequence encodes CAWSTGQGHGGNIQYF.

The chain joins TRBV6-8 to TRBJ1-5, with D tentatively TRBD1 (6 bases). V gave up 4 bases and J gave up 6 bases, with 16 bases separating them. The germline CDR1 and CDR2 sequences are MNHGY and SAAAGT. The length of the CDR3 is 15 residues. CDR3 in DNA: TGTGCCAGCAGTTTGAACAGGGCGGAGGGTCAGCCCCAGCATTTT. The encoded protein is CASSLNRAEGQPQHF.

This clone was seen a handful of times. The genes are TRBV11-3 and TRBJ1-6, with 7 nucleotides matching TRBD1. CDR1 SGHNT and CDR2 YENEEA come from the germline V gene. V was pared by 3 bases and J by 0 bases, with 5 bases of the junction left unmatched. The CDR3 is made up of 17 amino acids. CDR3 loop: CASSLGRGHSYNSPLHF. The CDR3 bases are TGTGCCAGCAGCTTGGGGAGGGGGCACTCCTATAATTCACCCCTCCACTTT.

This clone has more than one count but fewer than ten. This chain connects TRBV7-6 to TRBJ2-2, with 13 bases fitting TRBD2. CDR3 length equals 18 residues. CDR1 is SGHVS, CDR2 FNYEAQ, per germline. V trimming: 1 base; J trimming: 2 bases; junction bases outside the gene matches: 4. In DNA, the CDR3 is TGTGCCAGCAGCTTAGACAGACTAGCGGGAGGCAACACCGGGGAGCTGTTTTTT. It specifies CASSLDRLAGGNTGELFF.

The rearrangement links TRBV6-8 to TRBJ1-1; 7 bases agree with TRBD1. The V segment lost 2 bases and the J segment 4 bases; nucleotides outside the gene matches: 7. CDR1 and CDR2 from the germline V gene are MNHGY and SAAAGT. The CDR3 extends over 15 amino acids. The CDR3 protein is CASSYPFGQATEAFF. The CDR3, as DNA: TGTGCCAGCAGTTACCCATTCGGACAGGCCACTGAAGCTTTCTTT.